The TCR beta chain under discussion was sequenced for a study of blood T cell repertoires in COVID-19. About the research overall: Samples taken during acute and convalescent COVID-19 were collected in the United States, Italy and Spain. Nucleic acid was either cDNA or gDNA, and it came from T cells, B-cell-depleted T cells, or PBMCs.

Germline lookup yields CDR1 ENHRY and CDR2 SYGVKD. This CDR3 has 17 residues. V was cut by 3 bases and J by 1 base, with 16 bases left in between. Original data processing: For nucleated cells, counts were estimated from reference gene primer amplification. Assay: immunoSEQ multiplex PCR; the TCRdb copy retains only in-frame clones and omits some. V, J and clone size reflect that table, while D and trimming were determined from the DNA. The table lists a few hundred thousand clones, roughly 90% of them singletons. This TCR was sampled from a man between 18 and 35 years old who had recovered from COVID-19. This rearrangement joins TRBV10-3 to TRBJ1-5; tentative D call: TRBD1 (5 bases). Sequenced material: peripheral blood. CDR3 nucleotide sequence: TGTGCCATCAGTGACGGTGGGTTGGAGGGGAGCAATCAGCCCCAGCATTTT. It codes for CAISDGGLEGSNQPQHF.